This T cell receptor beta chain was recovered during a study of T cell responses to AZD1222 COVID-19 vaccine. Germline V gene lookup returns CDR1 LNHDA and CDR2 SQIVND (reference sequence). The CDR3 totals 16 residues. Trimming cost V 5 bases and J 6 bases; bases outside gene matches: 12. Some clones are missing from TCRdb's copy, which holds only in-frame ones; the method was immunoSEQ multiplex PCR. The sample consists of tens of thousands of clones, roughly nine tenths of them appearing once. The sequence derives from an adult who received the AZD1222 COVID-19 vaccine. This specimen consisted of peripheral blood, obtained 28 days after the second AZD1222 dose. The genes are TRBV19 and TRBJ2-4, with 8 bases aligning to TRBD1. The CDR3 loop reads CASSASPTGVLNIQYF. The CDR3 nucleotides are TGTGCCAGTAGTGCCAGCCCGACAGGGGTGTTAAACATTCAGTACTTC.